This is a list of T cell receptor beta chains from one sample in a study of cytomegalovirus exposure and HLA in healthy donors. TCRdb's copy holds only in-frame clones and misses some; the assay was immunoSEQ multiplex PCR. The sample contains about 120,000 clones, approximately 70% of which appear only once. The sample was PBMCs. Receptors originate from a woman younger than 45 in good health and CMV-seronegative. Each CDR3 is given with its conserved first and last residue. D genes are given only for firm matches. Only part of the rows carry a size: once, few, many, or a class if the clone is expanded.

clone_size	j_call	d_call	v_call	cdr3_nt	cdr3_aa
-	TRBJ1-2	-	TRBV29-1	TGCAACGTTGGGAGTGAAGGCTATGGCTACACCTTC	CNVGSEGYGYTF
-	TRBJ1-4	-	TRBV30	TGTGCCTGGAGCAGGCAAAGTAATGAAAAACTGTTTTTT	CAWSRQSNEKLFF
-	TRBJ2-3	TRBD2	TRBV6-4	TGTGCCAGCAGTGACTCAAGCGGGGTCACAGATACGCAGTATTTT	CASSDSSGVTDTQYF
-	TRBJ2-7	TRBD1	TRBV6-1	TGTGCCAGCAGCGTTACGGGACAGCCGATCTACGAGCAGTACTTC	CASSVTGQPIYEQYF
-	TRBJ1-1	-	TRBV30	TGTGCCTGGAGTTTGCTGAGCGAAGCTTTCTTT	CAWSLLSEAFF
-	TRBJ1-5	-	TRBV27	TGTGCCAGCAGTTCCCTGACTCTTAATCAGCCCCAGCATTTT	CASSSLTLNQPQHF
-	TRBJ1-5	-	TRBV4-1	TGCGCCAGCAGCCAAGATACAGAGAGCTACGAAGATAGCAATCAGCCCCAGCATTTT	CASSQDTESYEDSNQPQHF
-	TRBJ2-2	-	TRBV28	TGTGCCAGCAGTTTATTACAGGGTCGGCTGTTTTTT	CASSLLQGRLFF
once	TRBJ1-2	-	TRBV2	TGTGCCAGCAGGAGGGATTACTATGGCTACACCTTC	CASRRDYYGYTF
few	TRBJ1-1	-	TRBV30	TGTGCCTGGAGTCCACTGGGGGGGTTTGGTACTGAAGCTTTCTTT	CAWSPLGGFGTEAFF
once	TRBJ1-4	-	TRBV30	TGTGCCTGGACAGGGGAGGGGTATGGTAATGAAAAACTGTTTTTT	CAWTGEGYGNEKLFF
-	TRBJ2-1	TRBD2	TRBV4-1	TGCGCCAGCAGCCAAGATCCGACTAGCGGGGTTAGCTCCTACAATGAGCAGTTCTTC	CASSQDPTSGVSSYNEQFF
-	TRBJ2-3	TRBD2	TRBV5-1	TGCGCCAGCAGACCCACAGCGGGGGCCCCAGATACGCAGTATTTT	CASRPTAGAPDTQYF
-	TRBJ2-7	-	TRBV29-1	TGCAGCGTTAATACAGGGTTTTACGAGCAGTACTTC	CSVNTGFYEQYF
-	TRBJ1-1	-	TRBV5-1	TGCGCCAGCAGTCCAGGGATGAACACTGAAGCTTTCTTT	CASSPGMNTEAFF
-	TRBJ1-6	-	TRBV2	TGTGCCAGCCTCCGGTTACCGGGATCACCCCTCCACTTT	CASLRLPGSPLHF
-	TRBJ1-4	TRBD1	TRBV6-5	TGTGCCAGCAGTAAAGGACAGGGCCCTAATGAAAAACTGTTTTTT	CASSKGQGPNEKLFF
-	TRBJ2-5	TRBD2	TRBV4-2	TGTGCCAGCAGCCCGGGACTAGCGGGGGCCCATGAGACCCAGTACTTC	CASSPGLAGAHETQYF
few	TRBJ2-5	TRBD1	TRBV7-9	TGTGCCAGCAGCTCCCGGACAGGTGGGGAGACCCAGTACTTC	CASSSRTGGETQYF
-	TRBJ2-1	-	TRBV27	TGTGCCAGCAGTTTCGGCGGGTACAATGAGCAGTTCTTC	CASSFGGYNEQFF
-	TRBJ2-1	TRBD2	TRBV28	TGTGCCAGCAGCGGGGGGGCGGTAAACAATGAGCAGTTCTTC	CASSGGAVNNEQFF
-	TRBJ1-5	TRBD1	TRBV10-3	TGTGCCATCAGTGAGTCGACAGGGAGCGGTCGGCCCCAGCATTTT	CAISESTGSGRPQHF
-	TRBJ1-1	-	TRBV5-5	TGTGCCAGCAGCCCTCAGGACAGTAACACTGAAGCTTTCTTT	CASSPQDSNTEAFF
-	TRBJ1-5	-	TRBV6-5	TGTGCCAGCAAGGGGGGGAAGGAGCCCCAGCATTTT	CASKGGKEPQHF
-	TRBJ2-7	TRBD1	TRBV27	TGTGCCAGCAGTTTCCGGCGGGACAGGGGGAATGAGCAGTACTTC	CASSFRRDRGNEQYF
-	TRBJ2-7	-	TRBV4-2	TGTGCCAGCAGCGACATTGTACAGTTACCTAACGAGCAGTACTTC	CASSDIVQLPNEQYF
once	TRBJ2-1	TRBD2	TRBV6-1	TGTGCCAGCAGTGAAGGCCCGGGACTAGTAACAAAAAATGAGCAGTTCTTC	CASSEGPGLVTKNEQFF
-	TRBJ1-2	TRBD1	TRBV29-1	TGCAGCGTTACCCAAACAGGGGGCGAAAGCTATGGCTACACCTTC	CSVTQTGGESYGYTF
few	TRBJ2-1	-	TRBV6-5	TGTGCCAGCAGCCTACAGGGTGGTGGGCAGTTCTTC	CASSLQGGGQFF
-	TRBJ1-2	-	TRBV5-6	TGTGCCAGCAGCCTTACCCGAGGAAGCTACACCTTC	CASSLTRGSYTF
-	TRBJ2-3	-	TRBV5-6	TGTGCCAGCAGCTTTGCTAGTTCAGATACGCAGTATTTT	CASSFASSDTQYF
-	TRBJ1-5	-	TRBV4-1	TGCGCCAGCAGCCAAGGAGGGGGTGGAAATCAGCCCCAGCATTTT	CASSQGGGGNQPQHF
-	TRBJ1-2	-	TRBV29-1	TGCAGCGTTGTGACAGACGGGGGCTACACCTTC	CSVVTDGGYTF
once	TRBJ2-3	TRBD2	TRBV13	TGTGCCAGCAGCCACTATACGACTAGCGGGAAGGATACGCAGTATTTT	CASSHYTTSGKDTQYF
once	TRBJ2-7	TRBD2	TRBV11-2	TGTGCCAGCAGCTACACTAGCGGAACCTACGAGCAGTACTTC	CASSYTSGTYEQYF
-	TRBJ2-7	-	TRBV25-1	TGTGCCAGCAGTGACTGGAGTAGGAATACCTACGAGCAGTACTTC	CASSDWSRNTYEQYF
once	TRBJ1-5	-	TRBV19	TGTGCCACAGCCTACCGGGACAATCAGCCCCAGCATTTT	CATAYRDNQPQHF
few	TRBJ1-4	TRBD1	TRBV27	TGTGCCAGCAGTCCCCCCGGGACAGGGTATGAAAAACTGTTTTTT	CASSPPGTGYEKLFF
-	TRBJ1-1	-	TRBV6-5	TGTGCCAGCAGTTACTCGGGACTTTTGAACACTGAAGCTTTCTTT	CASSYSGLLNTEAFF
-	TRBJ2-5	TRBD1	TRBV29-1	TGCAGCGTCGCCAGGGGGCCTTGGGTTTCGGAGACCCAGTACTTC	CSVARGPWVSETQYF
-	TRBJ2-7	-	TRBV28	TGTGCCAGCAAGGGCAGGGTCTACGAGCAGTACTTC	CASKGRVYEQYF
few	TRBJ1-3	-	TRBV6-4	TGTGCCAGACACGGGGACTCTGGAAACACCATATATTTT	CARHGDSGNTIYF
-	TRBJ2-2	-	TRBV4-3	TGCGCCAGCAGCCAAGAAGCCGTCGAAAGTGTCCCCGGGGAGCTGTTTTTT	CASSQEAVESVPGELFF
-	TRBJ2-7	-	TRBV27	TGTGCCAGCAGTTCGACCGTACAGGGTTTCGAGCAGTACTTC	CASSSTVQGFEQYF
once	TRBJ1-1	-	TRBV7-9	TGTGCCAGCAGCATCGCGTCGGGGAACACTGAAGCTTTCTTT	CASSIASGNTEAFF
-	TRBJ1-1	-	TRBV6-5	TGTGCCAGCAGTTACTCACGCTCTCTCACCGGGACTGAAGCTTTCTTT	CASSYSRSLTGTEAFF
-	TRBJ1-3	-	TRBV5-6	TGTGCCAGCAGCCTGCCGCCAGGCTCTGGAAACACCATATATTTT	CASSLPPGSGNTIYF
-	TRBJ2-7	-	TRBV19	TGTGCCAGTATGCCCGACAGGATAACTCCTCACGAGCAGTACTTC	CASMPDRITPHEQYF
-	TRBJ1-5	TRBD1	TRBV6-1	TGTGCCAGGGGACAGGGCCAACCCCAGCATTTT	CARGQGQPQHF
-	TRBJ2-7	-	TRBV6-5	TGTGCCAGCACGTACGGGAGAGGCGTCTCCTACGAGCAGTACTTC	CASTYGRGVSYEQYF
few	TRBJ1-4	TRBD1	TRBV4-3	TGCGCCAGCAGCCAGGCGGGACAGGGTAGGGAAAAACTGTTTTTT	CASSQAGQGREKLFF
few	TRBJ2-5	TRBD1	TRBV7-8	TGTGCCAGCAGCTTAGACAGGGGGGCCCAGTACTTC	CASSLDRGAQYF
-	TRBJ1-2	-	TRBV30	TGTGCTCACAGCTTTAACTATGGCTACACCTTC	CAHSFNYGYTF
-	TRBJ1-5	-	TRBV7-8	TGTGCCAGCAGCTTGGGGCAGGCGCGGCAGCCCCAGCATTTT	CASSLGQARQPQHF
once	TRBJ1-2	-	TRBV6-1	TGTGCCTGCCTCATAGACAGAAACTATGGCTACACCTTC	CACLIDRNYGYTF
few	TRBJ2-4	-	TRBV7-9	TGTGCCAGCTCAGGGGGGGCCAAAAACATTCAGTACTTC	CASSGGAKNIQYF
-	TRBJ2-5	-	TRBV7-2	TGTGCCAGCAGCTTAGCCCCCTCCTCGCGGGAGACCCAGTACTTC	CASSLAPSSRETQYF
-	TRBJ2-7	TRBD2	TRBV29-1	TGCAGCGTTGAAACTAGCGGGGGTGGTGGGACCTACGAGCAGTACTTC	CSVETSGGGGTYEQYF
-	TRBJ1-5	-	TRBV6-5	TGTGCCAGCAGTCCTTCTCTAGGACAGCCCCAGCATTTT	CASSPSLGQPQHF